This TCR beta chain was profiled in a study of human T cells and chemical hapten exposure. Study-level findings and limits: No shift was seen in TCRs above 1 in 1000 frequency with DPC sensitization.

This clonotype was counted many times. Its specificity is unknown. The V and J ends lost 10 bases and 3 bases respectively, with 14 bases between them. Per germline, CDR1 KGHDR and CDR2 SFDVKD. The CDR3 is 13 residues long. Unfractionated whole blood served as the source for total RNA extraction. Library construction involved attaching unique molecular identifiers to individual cDNA molecules, which allowed quantitative, reproducible TCR counting. TCRdb itself ran the reads through MiXCR, one entry per CDR3 protein. Here the sample spans more than 100,000 distinct CDR3 sequences, around 9% being singletons.

The material sequenced was whole blood. This clonotype originated in a human donor in good health. Some clones in this sample may be carry-over from other donors' samples. The V and J genes are TRBV24-1 and TRBJ1-1; perhaps TRBD1 as D (6 bases). Written as DNA, the CDR3 is TGTGCCACGTGCGGGGCAGGGGACACTGAAGCTTTCTTT. This encodes CATCGAGDTEAFF.